A single sample is the source of the 5 T cell receptor beta chains below, sequenced in a study of vaccination effects on CD4 cells after COVID-19. Antigens of these TCRs are unknown. TCRdb keeps only in-frame clones here, not all; method: immunoSEQ multiplex PCR. This repertoire shows under 40,000 clones, approximately 71% found once; its top ten account for 4% to 4.5%. Once cultured for more than nine days, the cells underwent separation to obtain CD4+ T cells. The sequences come from CD4+ T cells from PBMCs cultured without peptide, collected before COVID-19 vaccination. These receptors all stem from a human donor who received a COVID-19 vaccine.

The chain uses TRBV30 and TRBJ1-5; D ambiguous. The V gene's germline CDR1 is GTSNPN and CDR2 SVGIG (reference sequence). The CDR3 extends over 15 amino acids. Trimming shortened V by 0 bases and J by 6 bases, and 15 bases separated the two germline ends. Written as DNA, the CDR3 is TGTGCCTGGAGTGTATTTTTTGGTTTGGGTCAGCCCCAGCATTTT. This gives the protein CAWSVFFGLGQPQHF.

This clone was detected a few times. The chain joins TRBV7-9 to TRBJ1-5; D might be TRBD1 (6 bases). The CDR3 totals 16 residues. The germline V gene encodes CDR1 SEHNR and CDR2 FQNEAQ (reference sequence). V shed 5 bases and J shed 1 base, with 15 bases lying between them. CDR3 bases: TGTGCCAGCAGCCCTGACAGGTCAGAAAGCAATCAGCCCCAGCATTTT. This sequence encodes CASSPDRSESNQPQHF.

The chain has TRBV9 and TRBJ1-6, with 9 bases lining up with TRBD1. In germline, CDR1 is SGDLS, CDR2 YYNGEE. With 4 bases clipped from V and 7 bases from J, the junction kept 6 bases outside the gene matches. CDR3 size: 15 residues. The CDR3 nucleotides are TGTGCCAGCAGCTCTGGACAGGGGAGGAATTCACCCCTCCACTTT. It encodes CASSSGQGRNSPLHF.

The chain joins TRBV2 to TRBJ2-2; D is unresolved. The ends were cut back, 2 bases at V and 0 bases at J, with 10 bases in the middle. Per the germline V gene, CDR1 is SNHLY and CDR2 is FYNNEI. The CDR3 extends over 16 amino acids. The CDR3 DNA reads as TGTGCCAGCAGTGAAATTGAGGTGGCGAACACCGGGGAGCTGTTTTTT. Translated, it gives CASSEIEVANTGELFF. The full variable domain, completed using reference TRBV2 and TRBJ2-2, is EPEVTQTPSHQVTQMGQEVILRCVPISNHLYFYWYRQILGQKVEFLVSFYNNEISEKSEIFDDQFSVERPDGSNFTLKIRSTKLEDSAMYFCASSEIEVANTGELFFGEGSRLTVL.

V usage is TRBV30 and J usage is TRBJ2-3; D possibly corresponds to TRBD2 (6 bases). The CDR3 length is 15 residues. CDR1 is GTSNPN, CDR2 SVGIG, per germline (reference sequence). The V gene lost 8 bases and the J gene lost 4 bases, with 22 bases spanning the gap. The CDR3 DNA reads as TGTGCCATCAACAGCGGGTCGAGTAGGGCAGATACGCAGTATTTT. Translation gives CAINSGSSRADTQYF.